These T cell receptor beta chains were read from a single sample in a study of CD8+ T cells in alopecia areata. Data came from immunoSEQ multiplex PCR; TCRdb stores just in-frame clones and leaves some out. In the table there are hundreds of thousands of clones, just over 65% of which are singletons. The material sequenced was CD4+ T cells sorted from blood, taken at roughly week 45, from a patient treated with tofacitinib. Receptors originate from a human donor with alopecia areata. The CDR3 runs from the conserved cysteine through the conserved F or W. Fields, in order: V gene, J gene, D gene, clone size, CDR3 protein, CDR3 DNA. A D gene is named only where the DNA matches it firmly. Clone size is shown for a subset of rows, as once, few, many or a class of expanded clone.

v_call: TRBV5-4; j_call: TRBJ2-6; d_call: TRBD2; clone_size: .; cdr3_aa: CASSLASGGAGANVLTF; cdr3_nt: TGTGCCAGCAGCTTGGCTAGCGGGGGGGCTGGGGCCAACGTCCTGACTTTC
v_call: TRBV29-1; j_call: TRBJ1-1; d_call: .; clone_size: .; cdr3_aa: CSVQTTIGTTKAFF; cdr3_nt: TGCAGCGTTCAAACCACTATAGGAACTACTAAAGCTTTCTTT
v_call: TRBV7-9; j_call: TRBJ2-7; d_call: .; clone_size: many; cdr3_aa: CASSDNRASGEQYF; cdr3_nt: TGTGCCAGCAGCGACAATAGAGCTTCCGGCGAGCAGTACTTC
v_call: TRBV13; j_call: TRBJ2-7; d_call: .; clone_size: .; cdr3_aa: CASSLDPSVHEQYF; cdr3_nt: TGTGCCAGCAGCTTAGATCCCAGTGTCCACGAGCAGTACTTC
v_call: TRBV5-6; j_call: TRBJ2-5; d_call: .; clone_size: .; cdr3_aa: CASSLEQGVTAQYF; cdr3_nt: TGTGCCAGCAGCTTAGAACAGGGTGTAACGGCCCAGTACTTC
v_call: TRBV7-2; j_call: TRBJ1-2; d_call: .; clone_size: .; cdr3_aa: CASTVGIYGYTF; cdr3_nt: TGTGCCAGCACCGTCGGGATCTATGGCTACACCTTC
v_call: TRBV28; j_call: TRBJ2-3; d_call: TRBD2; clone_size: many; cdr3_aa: CASSNLAGEFPDTQYF; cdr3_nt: TGTGCCAGCAGTAACTTAGCGGGGGAGTTTCCAGATACGCAGTATTTT
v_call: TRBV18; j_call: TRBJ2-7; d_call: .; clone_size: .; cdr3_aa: CASSPRGGFDEQYF; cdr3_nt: TGTGCCAGCTCACCACGGGGGGGCTTCGACGAGCAGTACTTC
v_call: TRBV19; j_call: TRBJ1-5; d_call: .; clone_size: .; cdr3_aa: CASSISGRERQPQHF; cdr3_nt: TGTGCCAGTAGTATTTCCGGCAGGGAAAGGCAGCCCCAGCATTTT
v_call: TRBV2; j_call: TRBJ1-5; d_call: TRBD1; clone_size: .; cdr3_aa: CASSPPGQGRNQPQHF; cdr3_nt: TGTGCCAGCAGTCCACCGGGACAGGGCCGCAATCAGCCCCAGCATTTT
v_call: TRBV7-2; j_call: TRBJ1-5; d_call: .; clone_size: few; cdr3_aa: CASSLWLGPFSNQPQHF; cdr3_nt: TGTGCCAGCAGCTTATGGTTGGGCCCCTTTAGCAATCAGCCCCAGCATTTT
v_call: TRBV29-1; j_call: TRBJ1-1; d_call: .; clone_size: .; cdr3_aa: CSTQLGGLATEAFF; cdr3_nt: TGCAGCACACAATTGGGGGGGCTCGCTACTGAAGCTTTCTTT
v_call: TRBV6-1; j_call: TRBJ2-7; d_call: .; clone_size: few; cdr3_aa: CASLRDSYEQYF; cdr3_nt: TGTGCCAGCTTACGGGACTCCTACGAGCAGTACTTC
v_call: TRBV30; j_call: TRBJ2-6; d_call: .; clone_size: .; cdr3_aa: CAWSNRGGSAGANVLTF; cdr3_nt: TGTGCCTGGAGTAACCGGGGAGGTTCGGCTGGGGCCAACGTCCTGACTTTC
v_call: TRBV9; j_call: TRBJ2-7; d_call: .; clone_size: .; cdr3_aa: CASSVMSQGLREQYF; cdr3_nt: TGTGCCAGCAGCGTAATGAGTCAAGGACTCCGGGAGCAGTACTTC
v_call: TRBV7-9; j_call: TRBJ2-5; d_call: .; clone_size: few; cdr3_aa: CASSLSNRETQYF; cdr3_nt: TGTGCCAGCAGCTTAAGTAATCGAGAGACCCAGTACTTC
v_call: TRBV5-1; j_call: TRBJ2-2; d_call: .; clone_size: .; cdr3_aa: CASSLTRGGELFF; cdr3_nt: TGCGCCAGCAGCTTGACCCGCGGCGGGGAGCTGTTTTTT
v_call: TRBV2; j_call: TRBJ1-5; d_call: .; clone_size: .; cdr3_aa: CASSRLGGISNQPQHF; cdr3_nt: TGTGCCAGCTCCCGACTTGGAGGGATTAGCAATCAGCCCCAGCATTTT
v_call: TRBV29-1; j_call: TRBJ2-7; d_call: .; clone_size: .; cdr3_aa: CSAGQLYEQYF; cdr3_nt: TGCAGCGCCGGACAGCTTTACGAGCAGTACTTC
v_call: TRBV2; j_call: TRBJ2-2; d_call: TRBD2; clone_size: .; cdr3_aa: CATRGLAGGRSGELFF; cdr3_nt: TGTGCCACCAGAGGACTAGCGGGGGGCCGGTCCGGGGAGCTGTTTTTT
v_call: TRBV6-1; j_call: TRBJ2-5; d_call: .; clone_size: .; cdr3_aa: CASSSKETQYF; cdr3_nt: TGTGCCAGCAGTTCAAAAGAGACCCAGTACTTC
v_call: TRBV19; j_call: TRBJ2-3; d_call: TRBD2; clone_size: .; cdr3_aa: CASSIGLAGARGQDTQYF; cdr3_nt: TGTGCCAGTAGTATAGGGCTAGCGGGGGCTAGAGGGCAAGATACGCAGTATTTT
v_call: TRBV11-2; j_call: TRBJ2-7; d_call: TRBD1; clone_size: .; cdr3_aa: CASSSNGQGAHEQYF; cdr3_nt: TGTGCCAGCAGCTCAAACGGGCAGGGGGCCCACGAGCAGTACTTC
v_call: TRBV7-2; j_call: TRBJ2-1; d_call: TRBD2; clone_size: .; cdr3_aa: CASRLAGGLNEQFF; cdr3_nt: TGTGCCAGCAGACTAGCGGGGGGGCTAAATGAGCAGTTCTTC
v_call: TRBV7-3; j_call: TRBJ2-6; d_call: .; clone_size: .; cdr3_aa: CASSLSSGANVLTF; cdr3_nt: TGTGCCAGCAGCCTCTCGTCTGGGGCCAACGTCCTGACTTTC
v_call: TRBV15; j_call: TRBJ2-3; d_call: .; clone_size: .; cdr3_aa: CATNKRGDTQYF; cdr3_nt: TGTGCCACCAACAAGAGAGGGGATACGCAGTATTTT
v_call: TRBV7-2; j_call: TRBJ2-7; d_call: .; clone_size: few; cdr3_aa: CASSFGVTGFYEQYF; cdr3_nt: TGTGCCAGCAGCTTCGGCGTGACAGGTTTCTACGAGCAGTACTTC
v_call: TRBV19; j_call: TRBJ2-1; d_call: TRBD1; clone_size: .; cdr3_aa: CASKLRDSLYNEQFF; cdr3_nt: TGTGCCAGCAAACTCCGGGACAGTCTTTACAATGAGCAGTTCTTC
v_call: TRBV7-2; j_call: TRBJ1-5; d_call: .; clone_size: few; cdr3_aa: CASSLAGDQPQHF; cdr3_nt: TGTGCCAGCAGCTTAGCTGGGGACCAGCCCCAGCATTTT
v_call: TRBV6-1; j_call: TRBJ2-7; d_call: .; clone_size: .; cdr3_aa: CASLQGGLLVEQYF; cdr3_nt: TGTGCCAGCCTTCAAGGGGGGCTACTAGTCGAGCAGTACTTC
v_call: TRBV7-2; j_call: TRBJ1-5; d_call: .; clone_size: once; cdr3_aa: CASSSTGTRYQPQHF; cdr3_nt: TGTGCCAGCAGCTCTACAGGGACAAGATATCAGCCCCAGCATTTT
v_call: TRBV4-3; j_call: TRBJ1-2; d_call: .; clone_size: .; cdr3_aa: CASSQGLDVNYGYTF; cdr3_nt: TGCGCCAGCAGCCAAGGACTTGACGTAAACTATGGCTACACCTTC
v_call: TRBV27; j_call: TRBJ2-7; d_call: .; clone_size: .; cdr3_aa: CASSLSSGRADEQYF; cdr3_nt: TGTGCCAGCAGTTTGTCGTCGGGCAGGGCCGACGAGCAGTACTTC
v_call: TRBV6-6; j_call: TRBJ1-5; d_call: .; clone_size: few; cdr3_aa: CASTRSQGGNQPQHF; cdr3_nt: TGTGCCAGCACGAGGTCACAGGGTGGCAATCAGCCCCAGCATTTT
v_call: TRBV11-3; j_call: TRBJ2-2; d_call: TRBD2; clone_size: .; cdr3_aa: CASSFPGQGGKTGELFF; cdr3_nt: TGTGCCAGCAGCTTCCCCGGGCAGGGAGGGAAAACCGGGGAGCTGTTTTTT
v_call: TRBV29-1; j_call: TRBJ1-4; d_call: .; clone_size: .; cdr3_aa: CSVRGGEKLFF; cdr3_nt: TGCAGCGTGAGGGGGGGTGAAAAACTGTTTTTT
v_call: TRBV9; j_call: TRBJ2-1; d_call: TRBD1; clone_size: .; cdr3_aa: CASSVDGQGHNEQFF; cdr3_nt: TGTGCCAGCAGCGTAGACGGACAGGGGCACAATGAGCAGTTCTTC
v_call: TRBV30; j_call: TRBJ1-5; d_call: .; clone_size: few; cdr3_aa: CAWRGGDNQPQHF; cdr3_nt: TGTGCCTGGAGGGGTGGAGATAATCAGCCCCAGCATTTT
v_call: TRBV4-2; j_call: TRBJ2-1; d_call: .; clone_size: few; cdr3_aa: CASSPSTGGPGEQFF; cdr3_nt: TGTGCCAGCAGCCCCTCTACCGGGGGCCCCGGTGAGCAGTTCTTC
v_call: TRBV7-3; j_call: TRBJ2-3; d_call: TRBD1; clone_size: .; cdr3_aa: CASSWTGTGTDTQYF; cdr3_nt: TGTGCCAGCAGCTGGACAGGGACGGGCACAGATACGCAGTATTTT
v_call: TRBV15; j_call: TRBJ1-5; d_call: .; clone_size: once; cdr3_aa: CATSRGGRDQPQHF; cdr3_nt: TGTGCCACCAGCAGAGGGGGGCGGGATCAGCCCCAGCATTTT
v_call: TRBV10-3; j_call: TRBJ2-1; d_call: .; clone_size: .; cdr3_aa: CAISESRGVEQFF; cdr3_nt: TGTGCCATCAGTGAGTCTAGAGGGGTTGAGCAGTTCTTC
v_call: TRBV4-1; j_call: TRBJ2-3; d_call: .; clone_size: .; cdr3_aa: CASSQEMAGVDTQYF; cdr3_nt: TGCGCCAGCAGCCAAGAAATGGCAGGGGTAGATACGCAGTATTTT
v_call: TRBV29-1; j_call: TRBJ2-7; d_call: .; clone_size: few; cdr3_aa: CSVEVGSYEQYF; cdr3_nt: TGCAGCGTTGAAGTGGGTTCCTACGAGCAGTACTTC
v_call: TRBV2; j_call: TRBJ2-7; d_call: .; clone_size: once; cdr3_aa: CASRERVVGYEQYF; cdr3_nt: TGTGCCAGCAGGGAAAGGGTGGTAGGCTACGAGCAGTACTTC
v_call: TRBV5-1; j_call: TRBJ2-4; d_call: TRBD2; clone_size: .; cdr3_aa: CASSLVAGTASAKNIQYF; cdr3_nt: TGCGCCAGCAGCTTGGTAGCGGGGACCGCTTCAGCCAAAAACATTCAGTACTTC
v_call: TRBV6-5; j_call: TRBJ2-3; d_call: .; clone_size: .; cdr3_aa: CASGGVSTDTQYF; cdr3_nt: TGTGCCAGCGGCGGGGTTAGCACAGATACGCAGTATTTT
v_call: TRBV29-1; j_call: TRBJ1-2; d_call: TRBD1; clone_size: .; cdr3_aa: CSVGKGQGYGYTF; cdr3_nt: TGCAGCGTTGGGAAGGGACAGGGCTATGGCTACACCTTC
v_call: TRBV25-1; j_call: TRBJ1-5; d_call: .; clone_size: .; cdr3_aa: CASSGGLSNQPQHF; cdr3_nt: TGTGCCAGCAGCGGTGGGCTTAGCAATCAGCCCCAGCATTTT
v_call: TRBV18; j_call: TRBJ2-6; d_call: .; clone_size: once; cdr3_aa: CASSPSSGANVLTF; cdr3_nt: TGTGCCAGCTCACCGAGCTCTGGGGCCAACGTCCTGACTTTC
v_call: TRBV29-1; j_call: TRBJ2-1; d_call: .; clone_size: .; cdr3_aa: CSVAGLKGVGDEQFF; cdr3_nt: TGCAGCGTTGCCGGTTTAAAGGGGGTTGGCGATGAGCAGTTCTTC
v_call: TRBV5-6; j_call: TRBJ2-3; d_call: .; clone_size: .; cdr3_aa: CASRPQGHYTQYF; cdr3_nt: TGTGCCAGCAGACCCCAGGGCCACTATACGCAGTATTTT